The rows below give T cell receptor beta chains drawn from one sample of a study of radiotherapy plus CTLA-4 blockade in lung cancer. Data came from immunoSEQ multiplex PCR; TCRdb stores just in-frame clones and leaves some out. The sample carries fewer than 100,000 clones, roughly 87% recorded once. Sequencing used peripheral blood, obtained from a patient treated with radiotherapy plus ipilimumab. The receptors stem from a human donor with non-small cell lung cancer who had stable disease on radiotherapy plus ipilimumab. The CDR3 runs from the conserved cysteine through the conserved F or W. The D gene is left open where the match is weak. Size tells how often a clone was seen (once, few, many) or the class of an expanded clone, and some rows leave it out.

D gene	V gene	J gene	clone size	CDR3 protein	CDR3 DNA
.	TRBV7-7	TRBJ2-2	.	CASSLAGGGELFF	TGTGCCAGCAGCTTAGCGGGTGGCGGGGAGCTGTTTTTT
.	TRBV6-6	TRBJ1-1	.	CASRAQNTEAFF	TGTGCCAGCAGAGCCCAGAACACTGAAGCTTTCTTT
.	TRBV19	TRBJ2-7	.	CASSIKAGVEQYF	TGTGCCAGTAGTATAAAGGCAGGGGTTGAGCAGTACTTC
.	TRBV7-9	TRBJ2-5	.	CASSQEGSNKRTQYF	TGTGCCAGCAGCCAAGAGGGGTCGAATAAGAGAACCCAGTACTTC
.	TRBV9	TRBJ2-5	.	CASSVAPDTNSQYF	TGTGCCAGCAGCGTAGCACCCGACACAAATTCCCAGTACTTC
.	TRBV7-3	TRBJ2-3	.	CASSPNAGSTDTQYF	TGTGCCAGCAGCCCGAACGCAGGGAGCACAGATACGCAGTATTTT
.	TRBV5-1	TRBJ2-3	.	CASSLSQIHNLDTDTQYF	TGCGCCAGCAGCTTATCCCAAATCCACAACCTTGACACAGATACGCAGTATTTT
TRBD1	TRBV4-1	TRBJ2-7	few	CASSLRQGTYEQYF	TGCGCCAGCAGTCTACGACAGGGAACCTACGAGCAGTACTTC
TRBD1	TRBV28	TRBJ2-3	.	CASRGGGSTDTQYF	TGTGCCAGTAGAGGGGGCGGGAGCACAGATACGCAGTATTTT
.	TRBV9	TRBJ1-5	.	CASSARDNNQPQHF	TGTGCCAGCAGCGCCCGGGACAACAATCAGCCCCAGCATTTT
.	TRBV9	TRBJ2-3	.	CASSVAPQLTDTQYF	TGTGCCAGCAGCGTAGCCCCCCAACTCACAGATACGCAGTATTTT
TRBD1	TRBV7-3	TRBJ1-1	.	CASSLKTGAVPAFF	TGTGCCAGCAGCTTAAAGACAGGGGCCGTCCCAGCTTTCTTT
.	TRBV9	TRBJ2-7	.	CASGAGGPYEQYF	TGTGCCAGCGGCGCAGGCGGCCCCTACGAGCAGTACTTC
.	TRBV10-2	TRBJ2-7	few	CASGRAGRAGLREQYF	TGCGCCAGCGGAAGGGCCGGCCGAGCCGGCTTGAGAGAGCAGTACTTC
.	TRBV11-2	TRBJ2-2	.	CASSSVGANTGELFF	TGTGCCAGCAGCTCTGTTGGCGCGAACACCGGGGAGCTGTTTTTT
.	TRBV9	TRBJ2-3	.	CASSVGSYADTQYF	TGTGCCAGCAGCGTAGGGAGCTACGCAGATACGCAGTATTTT
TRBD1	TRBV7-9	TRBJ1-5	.	CASSRGTGGNQPQHF	TGTGCCAGCAGCCGCGGGACAGGGGGCAATCAGCCCCAGCATTTT
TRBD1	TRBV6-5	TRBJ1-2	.	CASSYSRTGGGYGYTF	TGTGCCAGCAGTTACTCGAGGACAGGGGGAGGTTATGGCTACACCTTC
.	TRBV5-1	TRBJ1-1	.	CASSLSQGGGNTEAFF	TGCGCCAGCAGCTTGTCGCAGGGCGGCGGGAACACTGAAGCTTTCTTT
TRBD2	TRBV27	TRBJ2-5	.	CASRSGGGSGTQYF	TGTGCCAGCAGGAGCGGGGGGGGGAGCGGGACCCAGTACTTC
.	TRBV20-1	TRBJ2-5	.	CSSLSETQYF	TGCAGCTCCCTTTCGGAGACCCAGTACTTC
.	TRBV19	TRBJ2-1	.	CASRAGPGYNEQFF	TGTGCCAGTAGAGCGGGCCCTGGTTACAATGAGCAGTTCTTC
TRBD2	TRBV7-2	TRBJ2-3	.	CASSRLKRGPSTDTQYF	TGTGCCAGCAGTCGGTTGAAGCGGGGGCCCAGCACAGATACGCAGTATTTT
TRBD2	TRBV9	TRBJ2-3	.	CASSEGLAGVADTQYF	TGTGCCAGCAGCGAGGGACTAGCGGGAGTGGCAGATACGCAGTATTTT
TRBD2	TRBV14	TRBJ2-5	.	CASSHRTSAYQETQYF	TGTGCCAGCAGCCACAGGACTAGTGCGTACCAAGAGACCCAGTACTTC
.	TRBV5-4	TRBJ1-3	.	CASSLAVPRGGNTIYF	TGTGCCAGCAGCTTGGCCGTTCCTCGCGGGGGAAACACCATATATTTT
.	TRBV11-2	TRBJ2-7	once	CASSQQGSYEQYF	TGTGCCAGCAGCCAGCAGGGTTCCTACGAGCAGTACTTC
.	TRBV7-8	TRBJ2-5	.	CASSLRATVYQETQYF	TGTGCCAGCAGCTTGCGCGCGACAGTGTACCAAGAGACCCAGTACTTC
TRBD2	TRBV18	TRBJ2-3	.	CASSLEVAGGQDTQYF	TGTGCCAGCTCACTTGAAGTAGCGGGGGGGCAAGATACGCAGTATTTT
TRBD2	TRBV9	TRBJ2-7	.	CASSVVPSGGSEQYF	TGTGCCAGCAGCGTAGTGCCTAGCGGGGGGTCCGAGCAGTACTTC
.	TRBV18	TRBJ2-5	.	CASSPKPGGDWDQETQYF	TGTGCCAGCTCACCGAAGCCAGGGGGGGACTGGGACCAAGAGACCCAGTACTTC
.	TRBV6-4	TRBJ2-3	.	CASSDTASAQPSTDTQYF	TGTGCCAGCAGTGACACGGCTAGCGCCCAGCCGAGCACAGATACGCAGTATTTT
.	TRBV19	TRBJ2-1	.	CASSNQQVSAYNEQFF	TGTGCCAGTAGTAATCAACAGGTTTCTGCCTACAATGAGCAGTTCTTC
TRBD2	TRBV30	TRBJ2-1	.	CAWSGLAGFYNEQFF	TGTGCCTGGAGTGGATTAGCGGGATTCTACAATGAGCAGTTCTTC
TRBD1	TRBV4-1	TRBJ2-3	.	CASSPEGQPTDTQYF	TGCGCCAGCAGCCCTGAGGGACAGCCCACAGATACGCAGTATTTT
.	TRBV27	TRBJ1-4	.	CASSLNGVATNEKLFF	TGTGCCAGCAGTTTAAATGGGGTGGCAACTAATGAAAAACTGTTTTTT
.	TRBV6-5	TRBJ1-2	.	CAAWQGLYGYTF	TGTGCCGCGTGGCAGGGCCTCTATGGCTACACCTTC
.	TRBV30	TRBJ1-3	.	CAWSGHLKGNTIYF	TGTGCCTGGAGCGGACATTTAAAGGGAAACACCATATATTTT
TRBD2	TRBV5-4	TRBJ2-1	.	CASSLAGTSGTTGQFF	TGTGCCAGCAGCTTGGCCGGGACTAGCGGGACTACGGGGCAGTTCTTC
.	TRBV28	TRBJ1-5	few	CASSFLDRTKEPQHF	TGTGCCAGCAGTTTCCTGGACCGGACCAAGGAGCCCCAGCATTTT
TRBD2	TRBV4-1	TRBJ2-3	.	CASSRGTSVDTQYF	TGCGCCAGCAGCCGAGGGACTAGCGTTGATACGCAGTATTTT
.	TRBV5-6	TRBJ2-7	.	CASSFGADHYEQYF	TGTGCCAGCAGCTTCGGGGCGGACCACTACGAGCAGTACTTC
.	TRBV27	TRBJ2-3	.	CASRLRDFTDTQYF	TGTGCCAGCAGACTCCGGGACTTCACAGATACGCAGTATTTT
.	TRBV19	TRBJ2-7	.	CATSDSSYEQYF	TGTGCCACTTCGGACAGCTCCTACGAGCAGTACTTC